The clone carrying this T cell receptor beta chain came up many times. What it binds is not known. The data were taken from a study of early T cells in non-severe SARS-CoV-2 infection. Study context: The sequenced material was bulk RNA from unsorted whole blood, and its chains were unpaired.

Points from the study as a whole: VDJdb matching, biased toward anti-spike CD8 responses, missed private and CD4 specificities.

As part of library construction, unique molecular identifiers were attached to individual cDNA molecules. TCRdb fed the 5' RACE reads into MiXCR, producing one record per CDR3 protein. The sample carries around 30,000 distinct CDR3 sequences, 4.5% to 7% recorded once. CDR1 PRHDT and CDR2 FYEKMQ come from the germline V gene (reference sequence). V trimming: 3 bases; J trimming: 0 bases; junction bases outside the gene matches: 1. The CDR3 length is 16 residues. The receptor's source is an adult who was a healthcare worker with PCR-confirmed SARS-CoV-2 infection or an uninfected control (not recorded which). This chain links TRBV13 with TRBJ2-5; 13 nucleotides match TRBD2. Sequences were obtained from whole blood. The CDR3 DNA reads as TGTGCCAGCAGCTTTGGGACTAGCGGGGACCAAGAGACCCAGTACTTC. This codes for CASSFGTSGDQETQYF.